What follows are 4 T cell receptor beta chains derived from one specimen sequenced in a study of T cells after yellow fever vaccination (dated by TCRdb to about 2019). This specimen's treatment or condition label, interpreted: live attenuated yellow fever vaccine strain. Libraries were prepared through 5' RACE. The run used an Illumina HiSeq 2500. The public reads were quality trimmed at Q25 with fastp and then assembled into clones with MiXCR by TCRdb, keeping productive beta chains. Each CDR3 protein gets just one entry, which takes the most common genes and DNA from the rows behind it. The sample table holds 300,000 to 400,000 distinct CDR3 sequences, of which roughly 8.7% were seen once. About a sixth of the sample is held by the ten biggest clonotypes. Sequenced material: PBMCs, taken on the day of the first yellow fever vaccination. The receptors originated from a man between 18 and 29 years old who received the YFV17D yellow fever vaccine.

This clonotype came up many times. The chain recombines TRBV3-1 with TRBJ2-3; 8 nucleotides align to TRBD2. Germline values: CDR1 LGHDT, CDR2 YNNKEL (reference sequence). Unmatched junction bases numbered 4, after V lost 1 base and J lost 7 bases. The CDR3 contains 14 residues. The CDR3: CASSQAGGLNTQYF. For the CDR3, the DNA is TGTGCCAGCAGCCAAGCGGGGGGGCTGAATACGCAGTATTTT.

In this sample, this clonotype turned up a few times. This chain links TRBV18 with TRBJ2-7; 10 bases are shared with TRBD1. Germline assignment: CDR1 KGHSH and CDR2 LQKENI. Trimming cost V 2 bases and J 4 bases; bases outside gene matches: 11. The length of the CDR3 is 17 residues. CDR3: CASSPRNPGQGSYEQYF. The CDR3 DNA follows: TGTGCCAGCTCACCAAGAAACCCGGGACAGGGGTCTTACGAGCAGTACTTC.

The sample holds a few counts of this clonotype. The CDR3 loop reads CATSSTGAGTDTQYF. The CDR3 DNA sequence: TGTGCCACCAGCTCAACAGGGGCCGGCACAGATACGCAGTATTTT. The V and J genes are TRBV24-1 and TRBJ2-3, with TRBD1 matching 7 bases. Trimming removed 7 bases from V and 1 base from J; junction bases left unmatched: 7. This CDR3 region has 15 residues. Germline values: CDR1 KGHDR, CDR2 SFDVKD.

This clonotype was observed at least ten times. V is TRBV5-1 and J is TRBJ2-5, with unresolved D. Germline-derived CDR1 and CDR2 are SGHRS and YFSETQ. The CDR3 is 13 residues long. Trimming removed 0 bases from V and 3 bases from J, with 6 bases in between. DNA of the CDR3: TGCGCCAGCAGCTTGGGCTCAGAAGAGACCCAGTACTTC. This codes for CASSLGSEETQYF.